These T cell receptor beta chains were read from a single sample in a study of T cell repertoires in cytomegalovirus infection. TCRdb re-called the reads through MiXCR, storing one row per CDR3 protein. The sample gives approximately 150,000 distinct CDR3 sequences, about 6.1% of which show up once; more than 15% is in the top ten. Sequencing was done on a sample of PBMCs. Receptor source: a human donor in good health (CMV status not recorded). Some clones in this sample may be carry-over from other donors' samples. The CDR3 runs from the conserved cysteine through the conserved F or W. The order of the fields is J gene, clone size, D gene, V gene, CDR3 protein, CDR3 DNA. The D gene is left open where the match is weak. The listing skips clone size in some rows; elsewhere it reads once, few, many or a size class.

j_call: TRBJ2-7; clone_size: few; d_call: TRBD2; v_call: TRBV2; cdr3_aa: CASGGASGVEQYF; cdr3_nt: TGTGCCAGCGGCGGGGCTAGCGGGGTTGAGCAGTACTTC
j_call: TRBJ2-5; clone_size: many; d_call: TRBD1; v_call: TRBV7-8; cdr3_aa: CASSFDRVRETQYF; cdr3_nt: TGTGCCAGCAGCTTCGACAGGGTGCGGGAGACCCAGTACTTC
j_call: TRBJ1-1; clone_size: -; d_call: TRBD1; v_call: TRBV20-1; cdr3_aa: CSVLRDRGTYTEAFF; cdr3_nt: TGCAGTGTACTCCGGGACAGGGGGACGTACACTGAAGCTTTCTTT
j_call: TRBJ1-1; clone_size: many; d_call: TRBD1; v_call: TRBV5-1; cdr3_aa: CASSLFPGGNTEAFF; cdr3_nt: TGCGCCAGCAGCTTGTTCCCAGGGGGAAACACTGAAGCTTTCTTT
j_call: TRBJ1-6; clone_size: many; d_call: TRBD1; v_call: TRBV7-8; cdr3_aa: CASSLIFGDRLSSYNSPLHF; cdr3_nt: TGTGCCAGCAGCTTGATCTTTGGGGACAGGTTAAGCTCCTATAATTCACCCCTCCACTTT
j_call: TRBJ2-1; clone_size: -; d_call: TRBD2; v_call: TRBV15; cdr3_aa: CATSRVGGYNEQFF; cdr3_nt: TGTGCCACCAGCAGAGTGGGAGGGTACAATGAGCAGTTCTTC
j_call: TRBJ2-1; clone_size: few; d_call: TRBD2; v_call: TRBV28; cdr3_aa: CASSSGTRNEQFF; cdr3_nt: TGTGCCAGCAGTTCCGGGACTAGAAATGAGCAGTTCTTC
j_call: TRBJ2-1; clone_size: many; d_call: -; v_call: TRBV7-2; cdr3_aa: CASSLDGGREQFF; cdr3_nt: TGTGCCAGCAGCTTGGACGGGGGCCGAGAGCAGTTCTTC
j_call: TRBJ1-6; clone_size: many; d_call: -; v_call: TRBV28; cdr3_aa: CASSPPRGNSPLHF; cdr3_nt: TGTGCCAGCAGTCCCCCCCGGGGAAATTCACCCCTCCACTTT
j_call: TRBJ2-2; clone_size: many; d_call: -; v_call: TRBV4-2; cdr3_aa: CASSIQTINTGELFF; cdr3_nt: TGTGCCAGCAGCATTCAGACAATCAACACCGGGGAGCTGTTTTTT
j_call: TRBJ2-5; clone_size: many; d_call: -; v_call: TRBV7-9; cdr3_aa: CASSLTTGQETQYF; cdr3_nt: TGTGCCAGCAGCCTGACGACAGGACAAGAGACCCAGTACTTC
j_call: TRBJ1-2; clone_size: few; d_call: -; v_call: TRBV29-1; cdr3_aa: CSVEIGGLGGYTF; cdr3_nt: TGCAGCGTTGAAATTGGGGGGTTAGGTGGCTACACCTTC
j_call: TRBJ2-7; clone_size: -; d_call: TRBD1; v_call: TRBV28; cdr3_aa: CASKSTGVVYEQYF; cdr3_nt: TGTGCCAGCAAATCGACAGGGGTCGTCTACGAGCAGTACTTC
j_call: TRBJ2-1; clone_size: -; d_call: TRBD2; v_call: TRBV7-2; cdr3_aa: CASSSGLAQYNEQFF; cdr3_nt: TGTGCCAGCAGCTCGGGACTAGCGCAATACAATGAGCAGTTCTTC
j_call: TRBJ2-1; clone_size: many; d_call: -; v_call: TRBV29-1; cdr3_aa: CSVETGNEQFF; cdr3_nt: TGCAGCGTTGAAACCGGGAATGAGCAGTTCTTC
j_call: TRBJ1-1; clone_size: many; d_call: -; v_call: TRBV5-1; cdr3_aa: CASSLMQNTEAFF; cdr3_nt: TGCGCCAGCAGCTTAATGCAGAACACTGAAGCTTTCTTT
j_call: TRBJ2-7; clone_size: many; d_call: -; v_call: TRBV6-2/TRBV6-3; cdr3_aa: CASSQRATSYEQYF; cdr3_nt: TGTGCCAGCAGCCAGCGGGCCACCTCCTACGAGCAGTACTTC
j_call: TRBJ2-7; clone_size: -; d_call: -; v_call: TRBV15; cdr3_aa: CATSRDRGSPGEQYF; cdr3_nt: TGTGCCACCAGCAGAGACAGGGGCTCCCCAGGGGAGCAGTACTTC
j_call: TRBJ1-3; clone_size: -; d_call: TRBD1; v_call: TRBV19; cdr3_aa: CASSGTGVNGNTIYF; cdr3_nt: TGTGCCAGTAGTGGGACAGGGGTGAACGGAAACACCATATATTTT
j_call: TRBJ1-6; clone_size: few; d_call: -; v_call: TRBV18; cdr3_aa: CASSPPRENSPLHF; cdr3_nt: TGTGCCAGCTCACCACCGCGTGAGAATTCACCCCTCCACTTT
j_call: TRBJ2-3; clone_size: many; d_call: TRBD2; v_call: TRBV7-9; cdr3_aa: CASRGLAGATDTQYF; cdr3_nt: TGTGCCAGCAGGGGACTAGCGGGGGCCACAGATACGCAGTATTTT
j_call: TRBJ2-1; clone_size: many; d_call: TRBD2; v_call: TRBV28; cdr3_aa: CASSSPGLAGRNEQFF; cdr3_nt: TGTGCCAGCAGCTCCCCGGGACTAGCGGGTCGGAATGAGCAGTTCTTC
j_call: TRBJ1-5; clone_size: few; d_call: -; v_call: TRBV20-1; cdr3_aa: CSARRWDYQPQHF; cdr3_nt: TGCAGTGCTAGAAGGTGGGACTATCAGCCCCAGCATTTT
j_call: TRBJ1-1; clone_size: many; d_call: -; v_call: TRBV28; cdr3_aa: CASSPRGKGEAFF; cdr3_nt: TGTGCCAGCAGTCCACGGGGGAAAGGAGAAGCTTTCTTT
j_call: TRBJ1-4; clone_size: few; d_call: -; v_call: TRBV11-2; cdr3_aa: CASSLERTTNEKLFF; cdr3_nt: TGTGCCAGCAGCTTAGAAAGAACAACTAATGAAAAACTGTTTTTT
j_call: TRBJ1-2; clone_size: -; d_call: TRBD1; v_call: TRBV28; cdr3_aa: CASLTQGYYGYTF; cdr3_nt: TGTGCCAGCCTCACACAGGGGTACTATGGCTACACCTTC
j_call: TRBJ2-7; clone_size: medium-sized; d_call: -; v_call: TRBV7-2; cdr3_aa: CASSLAAGANEQYF; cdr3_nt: TGTGCCAGCAGCTTAGCGGCAGGGGCCAACGAGCAGTACTTC
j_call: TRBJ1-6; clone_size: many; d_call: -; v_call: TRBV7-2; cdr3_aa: CASSPLGPMPLHF; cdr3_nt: TGTGCCAGCAGCCCCCTGGGGCCCATGCCCCTCCACTTT
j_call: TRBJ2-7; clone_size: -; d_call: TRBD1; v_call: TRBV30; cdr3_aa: CASGEDRDYEQYF; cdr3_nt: TGTGCAAGCGGAGAGGACAGGGATTACGAGCAGTACTTC
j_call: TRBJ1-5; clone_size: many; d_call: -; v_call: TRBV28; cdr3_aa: CASSPGLRRGQPQHF; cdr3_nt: TGTGCCAGCAGTCCCGGTCTGAGACGAGGGCAGCCCCAGCATTTT
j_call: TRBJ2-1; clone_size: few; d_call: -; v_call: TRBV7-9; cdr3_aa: CASSGGVRTPGDEQFF; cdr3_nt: TGTGCCAGCAGTGGTGGGGTGAGGACCCCCGGCGATGAGCAGTTCTTC
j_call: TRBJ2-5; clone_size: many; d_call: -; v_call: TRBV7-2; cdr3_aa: CASSLDGEFTQYF; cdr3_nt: TGTGCCAGCAGCTTAGACGGGGAATTCACCCAGTACTTC